The 30 T cell receptor beta chains reported below all come from one sample, sequenced in a study of blood T cell repertoires in COVID-19. Sequencing was performed with immunoSEQ multiplex PCR; in TCRdb, only in-frame clones are kept and a portion is missing. The table shows 45,000 to 65,000 clones, with roughly 89% occurring only once. Sequencing was carried out using peripheral blood. All receptors derive from a human donor in a cohort sampled during active COVID-19.

The V and J genes are TRBV5-1 and TRBJ2-7, with 16 bases aligning to TRBD2. The CDR3 is 16 amino acids. The germline CDR1 and CDR2 sequences are SGHRS and YFSETQ. After removal of 3 bases from V and 12 bases from J, the junction contained 12 bases not matched to a gene. The CDR3 is CASSSGTSGGALPLYF. The DNA for the CDR3 is TGCGCCAGCAGCTCCGGGACTAGCGGGGGGGCCTTACCCCTGTACTTC.

V is TRBV3-1 (or the pseudogene TRBV3-2) and J is TRBJ2-1, with 14 bases that match TRBD2. This CDR3 comprises 18 residues. V gave up 5 bases and J gave up 4 bases; unmatched junction bases: 10. CDR1 and CDR2 from the germline V gene are LGHDT and YNNKEL (reference sequence). The CDR3 DNA sequence: TGTGCCAGCAGCTCCAGGACTAGCGGGGGGTCTCTATACAATGAGCAGTTCTTC. Encoded protein: CASSSRTSGGSLYNEQFF.

The chain recombines TRBV5-1 with TRBJ2-1, with 7 positions matching TRBD2. The trim removed 0 bases at V and 7 bases at J, leaving 7 bases unmatched. Germline CDR1 is SGHRS and CDR2 is YFSETQ. The CDR3 sequence is 15 residues long. This CDR3 reads CASSLVGTTSNEQFF. The DNA for the CDR3 is TGCGCCAGCAGCTTGGTCGGGACTACCTCGAATGAGCAGTTCTTC.

The J gene is TRBJ2-7, the V gene TRBV2, with D tentatively TRBD2 (6 bases). The CDR3 has 15 amino acids. The V end was cut by 4 bases, the J end by 5 bases, with 18 bases between. Per germline, CDR1 SNHLY and CDR2 FYNNEI. CDR3 nucleotide sequence: TGTGCCAGCAGTGCGTTGTCGGCGGGGCGCAACGAGCAGTACTTC. It specifies CASSALSAGRNEQYF.

The CDR3 bases are TGTGCCAGCAGCTTAGTTCTGGGCACCTACAATGAGCAGTTCTTC. Protein: CASSLVLGTYNEQFF. The chain couples TRBV7-6 to TRBJ2-1; D unclear. In germline, CDR1 is SGHVS, CDR2 FNYEAQ. V lost 1 base and J 2 bases, leaving 9 bases between the germline ends. CDR3 length equals 15 residues.

The rearrangement uses TRBV5-4 and TRBJ2-3; 10 nucleotides agree with TRBD1. V shed 1 base, J shed 3 bases, and the junction held 5 bases outside the gene matches. This CDR3 spans 16 amino acids. In germline, CDR1 is SGHNT, CDR2 YYREEE (reference sequence). The CDR3 region is CASSLPRQGATDTQYF. The DNA for the CDR3 is TGTGCCAGCAGCTTGCCCCGACAGGGGGCTACAGATACGCAGTATTTT.

This chain joins TRBV18 and TRBJ1-2; TRBD1 might be the D (6 bases). The germline CDR1 and CDR2 sequences are KGHSH and LQKENI. V lost 0 bases and J 4 bases, leaving 12 bases between the germline ends. This CDR3 has 15 amino acids. The CDR3 region is CASSPPRTAPYGYTF. The CDR3 nucleotides are TGTGCCAGCTCACCACCCCGGACAGCTCCCTATGGCTACACCTTC. The full variable domain, in which reference TRBV18 and TRBJ1-2 provide the parts outside the CDR3, is NAGVMQNPRHLVRRRGQEARLRCSPMKGHSHVYWYRQLPEEGLKFMVYLQKENIIDESGMPKERFSAEFPKEGPSILRIQQVVRGDSAAYFCASSPPRTAPYGYTFGSGTRLTVV.

The V call is TRBV9, the J call TRBJ2-1; 7 bases map to TRBD1. This CDR3 is built from 18 residues. Germline-derived CDR1 and CDR2 are SGDLS and YYNGEE. The junction had 17 bases not matched to a gene; V was cut back by 3 bases and J by 5 bases. The CDR3 DNA is TGTGCCAGCAGCGCCCGACAGGGTTACGTTTCCGAGAACAATGAGCAGTTCTTC. This codes for CASSARQGYVSENNEQFF.

V usage is TRBV7-2 and J usage is TRBJ2-7; the D is unclear. The CDR3 sequence is 9 residues long. Germline V lookup: CDR1 SGHTA, CDR2 FQGNSA. The CDR3 DNA reads TGTGCCAGCGGCTCCCGCCTCGGGGTC. Encoded protein: CASGSRLGV.

The chain is built from TRBV19 and TRBJ2-3; 8 positions agree with TRBD1. With 2 bases clipped from V and 4 bases from J, the junction kept 5 bases outside the gene matches. CDR3 length: 15 amino acids. Germline V lookup: CDR1 LNHDA, CDR2 SQIVND (reference sequence). The CDR3 spells CASSIWGQAADTQYF. The CDR3 region has the DNA TGTGCCAGTAGTATATGGGGACAGGCAGCAGATACGCAGTATTTT.

This clone occurred once. The V call is TRBV27, the J call TRBJ2-7, with D perhaps matching TRBD2 (6 bases). Germline V lookup: CDR1 MNHEY, CDR2 SMNVEV (reference sequence). CDR3 size: 16 residues. V was clipped by 7 bases and J by 3 bases, with 22 bases between them. The CDR3 DNA reads TGTGCCAGCACCTCCCCAGGCCAGCGGGTCAACTACGAGCAGTACTTC. It encodes CASTSPGQRVNYEQYF.

The chain uses TRBV9 and TRBJ2-3; 12 nucleotides line up with TRBD2. CDR3 length: 16 amino acids. V shed 0 bases, J shed 7 bases, and the junction held 6 bases outside the gene matches. The germline CDR1 and CDR2 sequences are SGDLS and YYNGEE. The CDR3 DNA sequence: TGTGCCAGCAGCGTAGTGGCTAGCGGGGGGGCCAATACGCAGTATTTT. This codes for CASSVVASGGANTQYF.

The chain couples TRBV2 to TRBJ1-6, with D unresolved. The CDR3 covers 15 residues. V was shortened by 8 bases and J by 0 bases, with 11 bases between the two germline ends. CDR1 is SNHLY and CDR2 is FYNNEI in the germline V gene. The CDR3 region has the DNA TGTGCCAGCCGGGTGGAAAGCTCCTATAATTCACCCCTCCACTTT. Residues: CASRVESSYNSPLHF.

V and J are TRBV28 and TRBJ2-3; 11 positions match TRBD2. CDR3 length: 17 residues. Trimming at V came to 3 bases and at J to 1 base, leaving 6 bases not matched to a gene. Germline loops: CDR1 MDHEN, CDR2 SYDVKM. This chain's CDR3 is CASSLLQLAGGTDTQYF. CDR3 bases: TGTGCCAGCAGTTTGCTTCAACTAGCGGGAGGCACAGATACGCAGTATTTT.

The J gene is TRBJ1-1, the V gene TRBV7-6; TRBD1 is a possible D gene (5 bases). The CDR3 runs 17 residues. Per the germline V gene, CDR1 is SGHVS and CDR2 is FNYEAQ. The V end lost 5 bases, the J end lost 3 bases, and 22 bases lay between the germline ends. The chain's CDR3 is CASSTPWRAGGDTEAFF. CDR3 in DNA: TGTGCCAGCAGCACCCCATGGAGGGCAGGAGGGGACACTGAAGCTTTCTTT.

This clone was detected only once. The chain is built from TRBV9 and TRBJ1-2; 8 bases map to TRBD1. The CDR3 consists of 18 residues. The V gene's germline CDR1 is SGDLS and CDR2 YYNGEE. Trimming removed 3 bases from V and 2 bases from J; junction bases left unmatched: 15. CDR3 sequence: CASSASPIGQGWNYGYTF. CDR3 bases: TGTGCCAGCAGCGCAAGCCCCATCGGACAGGGTTGGAACTATGGCTACACCTTC.

The gene calls are TRBV7-9 and TRBJ2-1; the match to TRBD2 covers 11 bases. Trimming at V came to 0 bases and at J to 5 bases, leaving 3 bases not matched to a gene. Germline V gene lookup returns CDR1 SEHNR and CDR2 FQNEAQ (reference sequence). The CDR3 extends over 16 amino acids. CDR3 nucleotides: TGTGCCAGCAGCTTAGCCGGGACTAGCGGAGACAATGAGCAGTTCTTC. It encodes CASSLAGTSGDNEQFF.

This chain joins TRBV6-6 and TRBJ2-1; 7 bases match TRBD1. The CDR3 is 15 amino acids. Germline assignment: CDR1 MNHNY and CDR2 SVGAGI (reference sequence). V gave up 8 bases and J gave up 1 base; unmatched junction bases: 8. This CDR3 is CASRPTGRSYNEQFF. DNA for the CDR3: TGTGCCAGCCGCCCGACAGGGAGATCCTACAATGAGCAGTTCTTC.

V is TRBV27 and J is TRBJ2-7; 9 bases are a match to TRBD2. Per the germline V gene, CDR1 is MNHEY and CDR2 is SMNVEV (reference sequence). This CDR3 is built from 14 residues. Trimming at V came to 6 bases and at J to 4 bases, leaving 7 bases not matched to a gene. The CDR3: CASRPGLANYEQYF. DNA of the CDR3: TGTGCCAGCAGGCCGGGACTAGCAAATTACGAGCAGTACTTC.

The chain has TRBV2 and TRBJ2-5, with TRBD2 matching 10 bases. V gave up 6 bases and J gave up 5 bases; unmatched junction bases: 12. The CDR3 totals 16 residues. Per the germline V gene, CDR1 is SNHLY and CDR2 is FYNNEI. The CDR3 reads CASRKGAGGLVETQYF. As DNA, the CDR3 is TGTGCCAGCAGGAAGGGAGCGGGGGGGCTGGTTGAGACCCAGTACTTC.

This clone was seen a handful of times. The chain combines TRBV4-2 with TRBJ2-7; D may be TRBD2 (6 bases). Germline values: CDR1 LGHNA, CDR2 YNFKEQ. The CDR3 has 16 residues. V lost 1 base and J lost 4, with 17 bases in between. CDR3 protein: CASSQVGGGVGYEQYF. In nucleotides, the CDR3 is TGTGCCAGCAGCCAAGTTGGGGGAGGTGTAGGATACGAGCAGTACTTC.

The chain employs TRBV11-3 and TRBJ2-1, with 14 positions matching TRBD2. With 5 bases clipped from V and 5 bases from J, the junction kept 5 bases outside the gene matches. Germline V gene sequence: CDR1 SGHNT, CDR2 YENEEA. CDR3 length equals 16 residues. CDR3 DNA sequence: TGTGCCAGCAGCCTTGGACTAGCGGGAGGTGACAATGAGCAGTTCTTC. The encoded protein is CASSLGLAGGDNEQFF.

The rearrangement links TRBV5-4 to TRBJ2-7; the D gene is possibly TRBD2 (5 bases). The CDR3 is 13 amino acids. Trimming took 0 bases from V and 11 from J, leaving 15 bases between them. Germline V gives CDR1 SGHNT, CDR2 YYREEE (reference sequence). The CDR3 loop is CASSLGGGYMEYF. The DNA of the CDR3 is TGTGCCAGCAGCTTGGGAGGCGGGTACATGGAGTACTTC.

The J gene is TRBJ1-1, the V gene TRBV7-3, with D possibly matching TRBD1 (6 bases). V was clipped by 2 bases and J by 0 bases, with 7 bases between them. The CDR3 has 14 amino acids. Germline CDR1 reads SGHTA; CDR2 reads FQGTGA. CDR3 loop: CASSLPGVNTEAFF. The CDR3 DNA is TGTGCCAGCAGCTTACCAGGGGTGAACACTGAAGCTTTCTTT.

The chain combines TRBV14 with TRBJ2-7, with 8 bases matching TRBD1. The CDR3 covers 16 residues. The germline V gene has CDR1 SGHDN and CDR2 FVKESK. J was trimmed by 0 bases and V by 4 bases; bases with no gene match: 8. The CDR3: CASSLSDRVSSYEQYF. The CDR3 nucleotides read TGTGCCAGCAGCCTCTCGGACAGGGTAAGCTCCTACGAGCAGTACTTC.

This chain links TRBV29-1 with TRBJ2-7; 7 positions agree with TRBD1. V was clipped by 4 bases and J by 5 bases; unmatched bases: 11. The CDR3 totals 14 residues. CDR1 and CDR2 from the germline V gene are SQVTM and ANQGSEA. Here the CDR3 DNA reads TGCAGCGTTGCAGTAGGGGGCGCGTCCCACGAGCAGTACTTC. Protein: CSVAVGGASHEQYF.

The chain employs TRBV5-5 and TRBJ2-7, with 7 bases fitting TRBD2. The germline V gene encodes CDR1 SGHKS and CDR2 YYEKEE (reference sequence). The CDR3 has 14 residues. Germline trimming cut 1 base from V and 5 bases from J; bases unmatched to any gene: 6. CDR3 DNA sequence: TGTGCCAGCAGCTTGAGGGACTATTCTCACGAGCAGTACTTC. It codes for CASSLRDYSHEQYF.

Turning to this clone: The same CDR3 arises from other DNA sequences in this sample as well. The V gene is TRBV7-9, the J gene TRBJ1-1, with D uncertain. The CDR3 runs 11 residues. Trimming left V 6 bases short and J 5 bases short, with 7 bases between. Germline V gene data show CDR1 as SEHNR and CDR2 as FQNEAQ (reference sequence). CDR3 coding DNA: TGTGCCAGCAGTGCGGGTACTGAAGCTTTCTTT. Amino acids: CASSAGTEAFF. Drawing the rest from reference TRBV7-9 and TRBJ1-1, the complete variable domain is DTGVSQNPRHKITKRGQNVTFRCDPISEHNRLYWYRQTLGQGPEFLTYFQNEAQLEKSRLLSDRFSAERPKGSFSTLEIQRTEQGDSAMYLCASSAGTEAFFGQGTRLTVV.

V is TRBV10-3 and J is TRBJ2-1; 9 bases map to TRBD2. V gave up 4 bases and J gave up 3 bases; unmatched junction bases: 4. This CDR3 is 15 amino acids long. Germline V CDR1 and CDR2: ENHRY, SYGVKD. CDR3: CAISVASGIYNEQFF. The CDR3 DNA sequence: TGTGCCATCAGTGTTGCTAGCGGGATCTACAATGAGCAGTTCTTC.

The genes are TRBV2 and TRBJ2-3; D is unclear. The germline CDR1 and CDR2 sequences are SNHLY and FYNNEI. This CDR3 is 16 amino acids long. The V end was cut by 3 bases, the J end by 3 bases, with 16 bases between. CDR3: CASSDPMFFRTDTQYF. In DNA, the CDR3 is TGTGCCAGCAGTGACCCCATGTTTTTTCGGACAGATACGCAGTATTTT.